A single sample gave rise to the 8 T cell receptor beta chains below, sequenced in a study of T cell responses to AZD1222 COVID-19 vaccine. Using immunoSEQ multiplex PCR, the repertoire was profiled, and TCRdb retains in-frame clones only, with some absent. The table lists approximately 100,000 clones, approximately 89% of them singletons. Source: peripheral blood, taken on day 0 of MenACWY control vaccination. The receptors were gathered from an adult in good health.

The chain links TRBV4-1 to TRBJ2-5; tentatively, D is TRBD1 or TRBD2 (5 bases each). V gave up 5 bases and J gave up 1 base, with 14 bases separating them. The CDR3 totals 15 residues. CDR1 is MGHRA, CDR2 YSYEKL, per germline. The DNA of the CDR3 is TGCGCCAGCAGCTTCCAAACAGGACTCCAAGAGACCCAGTACTTC. It specifies CASSFQTGLQETQYF.

The chain links TRBV19 to TRBJ2-6, with 8 nucleotides matching TRBD1. This CDR3 contains 15 residues. Germline CDR1 LNHDA, CDR2 SQIVND (reference sequence). V was pared by 8 bases and J by 2 bases, with 5 bases of the junction left unmatched. The CDR3 loop reads CASHGQGAGANVLTF. DNA for the CDR3: TGTGCCAGTCACGGACAGGGAGCTGGGGCCAACGTCCTGACTTTC. Full variable domain (rest looked up from reference TRBV19 and TRBJ2-6): DGGITQSPKYLFRKEGQNVTLSCEQNLNHDAMYWYRQDPGQGLRLIYYSQIVNDFQKGDIAEGYSVSREKKESFPLTVTSAQKNPTAFYLCASHGQGAGANVLTFGAGSRLTVL.

CDR3 protein: CASSQVATSGGAETQYF. The CDR3 nucleotides read TGTGCCAGCAGCCAAGTAGCGACTAGCGGGGGGGCCGAGACCCAGTACTTC. The rearrangement uses TRBV14 and TRBJ2-5, with 14 bases that match TRBD2. Per the germline V gene, CDR1 is SGHDN and CDR2 is FVKESK. The CDR3 extends over 17 amino acids. V was pared by 1 base and J by 5 bases, with 6 bases of the junction left unmatched.

The CDR3 spells CASSPLRDSLYGYTF. The CDR3 DNA follows: TGCGCCAGCAGCCCGCTCCGGGACAGCCTCTATGGCTACACCTTC. V is TRBV5-1 and J is TRBJ1-2; 7 positions match TRBD1. Germline trimming cut 4 bases from V and 4 bases from J; bases unmatched to any gene: 10. Germline V gene sequence: CDR1 SGHRS, CDR2 YFSETQ. CDR3 length equals 15 residues. Full variable domain (missing parts from reference TRBV5-1 and TRBJ1-2): KAGVTQTPRYLIKTRGQQVTLSCSPISGHRSVSWYQQTPGQGLQFLFEYFSETQRNKGNFPGRFSGRQFSNSRSEMNVSTLELGDSALYLCASSPLRDSLYGYTFGSGTRLTVV.

The rearrangement links TRBV7-2 to TRBJ1-5, with D perhaps matching TRBD1 (5 bases). CDR1 is SGHTA, CDR2 FQGNSA, per germline. CDR3 size: 15 residues. V shed 5 bases and J shed 7 bases, with 18 bases lying between them. CDR3 sequence: CASSGMGLTGQPQHF. The CDR3 region has the DNA TGTGCCAGCAGCGGGATGGGACTAACCGGGCAGCCCCAGCATTTT. The variable domain in full, with the rest retrieved from reference TRBV7-2 and TRBJ1-5, is GAGVSQSPSNKVTEKGKDVELRCDPISGHTALYWYRQSLGQGLEFLIYFQGNSAPDKSGLPSDRFSAERTGGSVSTLTIQRTQQEDSAVYLCASSGMGLTGQPQHFGDGTRLSIL.

The rearrangement uses TRBV7-3 and TRBJ2-1; TRBD1 or TRBD2 may be the D gene (5 bases each). Trimming stripped 1 base from V and 0 bases from J, with 13 bases between. CDR1 is SGHTA and CDR2 is FQGTGA in the germline V gene. The CDR3 is 17 amino acids. CDR3 protein: CASSLKGERSSYNEQFF. As DNA, the CDR3 is TGTGCCAGCAGCTTAAAAGGGGAGCGGAGCTCCTACAATGAGCAGTTCTTC.

The chain combines TRBV9 with TRBJ1-2; D is unresolved. The germline gives CDR1 SGDLS, CDR2 YYNGEE. CDR3 length equals 14 residues. The ends were cut back, 4 bases at V and 9 bases at J, with 19 bases in the middle. CDR3 nucleotides: TGTGCCAGCAGCCTCACAGACCGGGCCAGTAGCTACACCTTC. Translating gives CASSLTDRASSYTF.

V and J are TRBV5-1 and TRBJ2-1, with unresolved D. Trimming stripped 7 bases from V and 5 bases from J, with 4 bases between. The germline V gene encodes CDR1 SGHRS and CDR2 YFSETQ. This CDR3 has 10 residues. CDR3 nucleotide sequence: TGCGCCAGCTTTGACAATGAGCAGTTCTTC. Its translation is CASFDNEQFF. Full variable domain (missing parts from reference TRBV5-1 and TRBJ2-1): KAGVTQTPRYLIKTRGQQVTLSCSPISGHRSVSWYQQTPGQGLQFLFEYFSETQRNKGNFPGRFSGRQFSNSRSEMNVSTLELGDSALYLCASFDNEQFFGPGTRLTVL.